This T cell receptor beta chain was recorded in a study of T cells in Graves' hyperthyroidism and ophthalmopathy. Amplification targeted TCR beta CDR3 regions from RNA transcripts. HTBI primers were the set used in a first-round RT-PCR of the TCR CDR3. MiXCR was run by TCRdb on the multiplex PCR reads, yielding one entry per CDR3 protein. Seen here are around 260,000 distinct CDR3 sequences, around a quarter observed once, and the top ten hold 25% to 30%. This clonotype was counted only a few times. The ends lost 3 bases at V and 3 bases at J; junction bases unmatched: 7. The CDR3 totals 16 residues. The germline gives CDR1 LGHNA, CDR2 YSLEER.

Sequencing was carried out using blood. J is TRBJ2-7 and V is TRBV4-3, with 11 bases identical to TRBD1. The sequence derives from a man aged 40-49 years with Graves' hyperthyroidism that later progressed to Graves' ophthalmopathy. The CDR3 sequence is CASSHSGTGGLYEQYF. The CDR3 nucleotides read TGCGCCAGCAGCCACTCGGGGACAGGGGGACTCTACGAGCAGTACTTC.